This T cell receptor (beta chain) was recovered during a study of cytomegalovirus exposure and HLA in healthy donors. Amplification used 60 Vbeta primers and 13 Jbeta primers. The table came from immunoSEQ multiplex PCR; TCRdb's copy has only in-frame clones and leaves some out. The repertoire holds 150,000 to 200,000 clones, with roughly 80% as singletons. In regard to this clone: Its antigen is still unknown.

Study-level points and caveats: Being indistinguishable, some V segments were excluded, TRBV6-2 and TRBV6-3 among them. On later analysis, the bulk of CMV-associated TCR beta chains appeared to be HLA-restricted. An Asian-associated ancestry cluster reportedly showed fewer N-insertions than the approximately 620-donor mean in a later analysis.

Germline lookup yields CDR1 SEHNR and CDR2 FQNEAQ (reference sequence). V dropped 1 base and J dropped 5; count of bases not matched to a gene: 7. The CDR3 consists of 16 residues. This sequence joins TRBV7-9 and TRBJ1-4; TRBD1 matches at 7 bases. The TCR comes from a human donor in good health. The material sequenced was PBMCs. The CDR3 is CASSLGATGLNEKLFF. The CDR3 DNA reads as TGTGCCAGCAGCTTAGGGGCGACAGGGCTCAATGAAAAACTGTTTTTT.